This record concerns one T cell receptor (beta chain) sequence. Its antigen is currently unknown. TCRdb ran MiXCR on the 5' RACE reads and lists one entry per CDR3 protein. The data show about 250,000 distinct CDR3 sequences, about 14% seen once. This CDR3 has 15 residues. Germline CDR1 and CDR2: DFQATT and SNEGSKA (reference sequence). The ends were cut back, 6 bases at V and 7 bases at J, with 22 bases in the middle. This sample stems from a study of identical twins. Study-wide points: The authors noted that invariant MAIT and iNKT cells could partly confound zero-insertion analyses. Researchers reported weaker excess twin sharing in beta out-of-frame sequences.

Everyone who donated was a healthy Caucasian. Sequences were obtained from memory (CD45RO+) T cells sorted from blood. The chain has TRBV20-1 and TRBJ2-1; D assignment may be TRBD1 or TRBD2 (6 bases each). The clonotype comes from a woman under 30 in good health. This chain's CDR3 is CSAPRPGARANEQFF. The CDR3 nucleotides are TGCAGTGCCCCTCGCCCGGGGGCCCGGGCTAATGAGCAGTTCTTC.